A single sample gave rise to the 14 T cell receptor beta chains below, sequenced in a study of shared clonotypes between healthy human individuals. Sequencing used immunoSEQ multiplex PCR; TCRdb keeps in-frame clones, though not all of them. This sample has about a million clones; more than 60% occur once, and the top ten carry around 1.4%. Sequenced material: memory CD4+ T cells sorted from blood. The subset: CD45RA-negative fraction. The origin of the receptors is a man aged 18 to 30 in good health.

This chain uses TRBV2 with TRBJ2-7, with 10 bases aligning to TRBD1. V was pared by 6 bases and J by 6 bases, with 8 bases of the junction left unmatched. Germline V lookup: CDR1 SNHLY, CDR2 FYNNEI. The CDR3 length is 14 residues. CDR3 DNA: TGTGCCAGCAGATTGGAAGGACAGGGGGGCGAGCAGTACTTC. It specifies CASRLEGQGGEQYF.

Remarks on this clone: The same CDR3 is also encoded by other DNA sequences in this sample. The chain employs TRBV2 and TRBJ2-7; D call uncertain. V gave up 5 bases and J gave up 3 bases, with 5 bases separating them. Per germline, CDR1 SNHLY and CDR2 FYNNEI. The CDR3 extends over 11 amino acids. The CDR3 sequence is CASSTYYEQYF. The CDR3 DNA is TGTGCCAGCAGTACTTACTACGAGCAGTACTTC.

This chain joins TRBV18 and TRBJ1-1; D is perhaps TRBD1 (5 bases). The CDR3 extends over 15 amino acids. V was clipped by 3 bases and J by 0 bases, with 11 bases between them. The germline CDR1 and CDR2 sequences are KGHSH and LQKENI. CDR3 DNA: TGTGCCAGCTCACCGAAGGGGTCGGTGAACACTGAAGCTTTCTTT. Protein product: CASSPKGSVNTEAFF.

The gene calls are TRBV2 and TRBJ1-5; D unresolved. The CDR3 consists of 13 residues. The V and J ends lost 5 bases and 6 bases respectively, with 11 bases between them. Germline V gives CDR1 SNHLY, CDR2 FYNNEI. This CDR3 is CASSLEAVQPQHF. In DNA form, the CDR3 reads TGTGCCAGCAGTCTTGAGGCCGTTCAGCCCCAGCATTTT.

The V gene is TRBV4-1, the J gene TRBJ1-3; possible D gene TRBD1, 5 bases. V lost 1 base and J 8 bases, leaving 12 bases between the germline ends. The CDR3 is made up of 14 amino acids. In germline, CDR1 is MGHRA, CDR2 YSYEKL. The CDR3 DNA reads TGCGCCAGCAGCCAAGGGGACCCACAGGACACCATATATTTT. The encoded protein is CASSQGDPQDTIYF.

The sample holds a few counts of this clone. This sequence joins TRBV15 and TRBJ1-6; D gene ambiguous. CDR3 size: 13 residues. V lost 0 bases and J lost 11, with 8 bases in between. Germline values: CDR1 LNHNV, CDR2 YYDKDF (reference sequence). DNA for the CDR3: TGTGCCACCAGCAGAGATGTCGGGGCACCCCTCCACTTT. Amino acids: CATSRDVGAPLHF. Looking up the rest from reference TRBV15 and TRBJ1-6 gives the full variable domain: DAMVIQNPRYQVTQFGKPVTLSCSQTLNHNVMYWYQQKSSQAPKLLFHYYDKDFNNEADTPDNFQSRRPNTSFCFLDIRSPGLGDTAMYLCATSRDVGAPLHFGNGTRLTVT.

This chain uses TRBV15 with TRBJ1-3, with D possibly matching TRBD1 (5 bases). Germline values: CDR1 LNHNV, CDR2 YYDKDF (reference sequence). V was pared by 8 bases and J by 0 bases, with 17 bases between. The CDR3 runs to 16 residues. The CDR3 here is CATRGGETASGNTIYF. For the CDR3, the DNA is TGTGCCACCCGGGGGGGGGAAACAGCCTCTGGAAACACCATATATTTT.

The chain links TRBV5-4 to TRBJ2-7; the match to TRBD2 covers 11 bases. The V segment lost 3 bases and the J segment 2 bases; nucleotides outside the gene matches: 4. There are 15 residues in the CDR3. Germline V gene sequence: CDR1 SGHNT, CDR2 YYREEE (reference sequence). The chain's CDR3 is CASSSGTSGTYEQYF. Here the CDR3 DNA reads TGTGCCAGCAGCTCCGGGACTAGCGGAACCTACGAGCAGTACTTC.

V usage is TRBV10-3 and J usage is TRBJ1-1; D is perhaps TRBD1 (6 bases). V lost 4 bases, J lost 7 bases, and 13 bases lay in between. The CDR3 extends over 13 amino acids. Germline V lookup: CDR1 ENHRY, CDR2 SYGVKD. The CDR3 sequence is CAISARGGSEAFF. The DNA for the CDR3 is TGTGCCATCAGTGCCAGGGGTGGTAGTGAAGCTTTCTTT.

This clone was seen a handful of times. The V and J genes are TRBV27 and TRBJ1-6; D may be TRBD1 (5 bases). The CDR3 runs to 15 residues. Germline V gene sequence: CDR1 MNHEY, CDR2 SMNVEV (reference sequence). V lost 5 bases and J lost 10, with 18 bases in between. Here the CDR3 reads CASSDLGTGPSPLHF. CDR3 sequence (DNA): TGTGCCAGCAGTGACTTGGGGACGGGGCCATCACCCCTCCACTTT.

CDR3 nucleotides: TGTGCCAGCAGTGAAGATTTTGGCGTAAACTATGGCTACACCTTC. Residues: CASSEDFGVNYGYTF. The chain has TRBV6-1 and TRBJ1-2, with D unclear. The ends were cut back, 1 base at V and 2 bases at J, with 11 bases in the middle. Per germline, CDR1 MNHNS and CDR2 SASEGT. There are 15 residues in the CDR3.

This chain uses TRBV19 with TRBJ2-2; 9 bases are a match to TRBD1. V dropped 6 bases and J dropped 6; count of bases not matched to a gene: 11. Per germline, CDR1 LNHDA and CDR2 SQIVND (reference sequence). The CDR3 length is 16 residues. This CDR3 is CASSVYTGGQPGELFF. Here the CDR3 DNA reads TGTGCCAGTAGCGTCTATACAGGGGGCCAACCCGGGGAGCTGTTTTTT.

CDR3 region: CASSEGTGGSYEQYF. As DNA, the CDR3 is TGTGCCAGCAGTGAAGGGACAGGGGGCTCCTACGAGCAGTACTTC. The chain is built from TRBV25-1 and TRBJ2-7; 11 bases are a match to TRBD1. Germline lookup yields CDR1 MGHDK and CDR2 SYGVNS. This CDR3 has 15 residues. The trim removed 2 bases at V and 0 bases at J, leaving 0 bases unmatched.

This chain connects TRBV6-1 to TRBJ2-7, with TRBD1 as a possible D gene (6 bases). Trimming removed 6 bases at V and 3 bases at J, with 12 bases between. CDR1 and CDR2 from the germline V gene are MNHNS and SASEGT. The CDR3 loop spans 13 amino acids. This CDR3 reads CASSYRQDYEQYF. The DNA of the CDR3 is TGTGCCAGCAGCTACCGACAGGACTACGAGCAGTACTTC.